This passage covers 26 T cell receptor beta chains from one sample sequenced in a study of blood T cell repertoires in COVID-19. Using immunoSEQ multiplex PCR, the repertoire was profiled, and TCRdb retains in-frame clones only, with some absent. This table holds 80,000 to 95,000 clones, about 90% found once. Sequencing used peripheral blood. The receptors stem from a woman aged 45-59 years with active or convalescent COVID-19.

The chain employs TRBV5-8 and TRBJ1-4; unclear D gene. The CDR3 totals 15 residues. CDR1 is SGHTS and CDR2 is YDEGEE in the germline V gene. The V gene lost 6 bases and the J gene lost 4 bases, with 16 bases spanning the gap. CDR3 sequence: CASTTPRNFNEKLFF. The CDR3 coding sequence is TGTGCCAGCACCACCCCCAGGAACTTTAATGAAAAACTGTTTTTT.

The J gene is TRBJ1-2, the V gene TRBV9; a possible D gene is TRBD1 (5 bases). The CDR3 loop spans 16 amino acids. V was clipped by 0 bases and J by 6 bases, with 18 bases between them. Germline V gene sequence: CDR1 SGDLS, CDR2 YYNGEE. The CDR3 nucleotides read TGTGCCAGCAGCGTAGGATCGGTTATCCCGGGGGATGGCTACACCTTC. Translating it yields CASSVGSVIPGDGYTF.

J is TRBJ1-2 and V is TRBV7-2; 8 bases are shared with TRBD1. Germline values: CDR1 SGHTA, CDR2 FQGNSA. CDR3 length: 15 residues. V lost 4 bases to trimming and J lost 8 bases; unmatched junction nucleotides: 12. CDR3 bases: TGTGCCAGCAGCTCACCCCAGGACAGGGCAAGGGGCTACACCTTC. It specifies CASSSPQDRARGYTF.

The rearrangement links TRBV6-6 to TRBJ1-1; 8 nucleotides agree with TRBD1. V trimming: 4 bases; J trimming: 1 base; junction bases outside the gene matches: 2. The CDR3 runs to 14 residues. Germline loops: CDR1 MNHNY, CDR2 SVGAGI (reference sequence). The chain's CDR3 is CASSLGQANTEAFF. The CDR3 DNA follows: TGTGCCAGCAGTTTGGGACAGGCGAACACTGAAGCTTTCTTT.

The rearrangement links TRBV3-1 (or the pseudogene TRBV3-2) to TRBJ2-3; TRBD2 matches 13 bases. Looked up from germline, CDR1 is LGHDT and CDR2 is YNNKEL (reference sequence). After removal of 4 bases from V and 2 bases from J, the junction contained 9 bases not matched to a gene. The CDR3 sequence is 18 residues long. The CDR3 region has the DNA TGTGCCAGCAGCCCCCGACTAGCGGGGGGCTCACACACAGATACGCAGTATTTT. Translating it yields CASSPRLAGGSHTDTQYF.

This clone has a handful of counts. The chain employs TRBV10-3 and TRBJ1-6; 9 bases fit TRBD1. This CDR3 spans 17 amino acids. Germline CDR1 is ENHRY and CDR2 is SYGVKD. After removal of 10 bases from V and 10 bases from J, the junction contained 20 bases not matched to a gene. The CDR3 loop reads CATLAAGQGPFGSPLHF. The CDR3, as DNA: TGTGCCACCCTGGCCGCGGGACAGGGCCCTTTTGGCTCACCCCTCCACTTT.

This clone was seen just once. In DNA form, the CDR3 reads TGTGCCACCGAACCGGGGGGGGAGACCCAGTACTTC. Its translation: CATEPGGETQYF. V is TRBV6-5 and J is TRBJ2-5, with TRBD2 matching 8 bases. Germline CDR1 and CDR2: MNHEY and SVGAGI. The CDR3 consists of 12 residues. The J segment lost 5 bases and the V segment lost 10 bases, leaving 6 bases of the junction unmatched.

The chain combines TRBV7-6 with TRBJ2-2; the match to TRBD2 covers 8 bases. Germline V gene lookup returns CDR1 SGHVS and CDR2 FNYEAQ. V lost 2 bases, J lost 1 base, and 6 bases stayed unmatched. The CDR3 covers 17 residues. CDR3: CASSLNPGGMNTGELFF. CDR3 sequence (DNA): TGTGCCAGCAGCTTAAATCCGGGGGGGATGAACACCGGGGAGCTGTTTTTT. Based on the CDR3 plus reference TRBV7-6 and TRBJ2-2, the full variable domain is GAGVSQSPRYKVTKRGQDVALRCDPISGHVSLYWYRQALGQGPEFLTYFNYEAQQDKSGLPNDRFSAERPEGSISTLTIQRTEQRDSAMYRCASSLNPGGMNTGELFFGEGSRLTVL.

CDR3 residues: CASSYSRAGNTEAFF. The CDR3 DNA sequence: TGTGCCAGCAGTTACTCGCGAGCGGGGAACACTGAAGCTTTCTTT. The rearrangement links TRBV6-5 to TRBJ1-1; no firm D call. This CDR3 has 15 residues. CDR1 is MNHEY and CDR2 is SVGAGI in the germline V gene. The V and J ends lost 0 bases and 1 base respectively, with 9 bases between them.

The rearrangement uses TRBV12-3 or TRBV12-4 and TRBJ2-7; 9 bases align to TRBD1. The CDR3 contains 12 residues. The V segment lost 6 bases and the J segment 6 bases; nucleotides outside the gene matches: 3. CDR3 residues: CASRPTGGEQYF. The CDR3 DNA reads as TGTGCCAGCAGACCGACAGGGGGCGAGCAGTACTTC.

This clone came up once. The CDR3 loop is CASSIRWQGAETQYF. CDR3 nucleotides: TGTGCCAGTAGTATAAGGTGGCAGGGGGCAGAGACCCAGTACTTC. The chain combines TRBV19 with TRBJ2-5, with 8 positions matching TRBD1. Germline trimming cut 2 bases from V and 4 bases from J; bases unmatched to any gene: 6. This CDR3 has 15 residues. Germline CDR1 LNHDA, CDR2 SQIVND (reference sequence).

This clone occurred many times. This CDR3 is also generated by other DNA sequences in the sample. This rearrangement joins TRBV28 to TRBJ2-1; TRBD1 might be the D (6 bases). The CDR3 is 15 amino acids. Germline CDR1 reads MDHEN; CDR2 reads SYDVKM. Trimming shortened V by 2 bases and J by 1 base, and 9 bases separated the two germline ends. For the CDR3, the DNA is TGTGCCAGCAGTTTAGGGGGCTCATCCTACAATGAGCAGTTCTTC. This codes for CASSLGGSSYNEQFF.

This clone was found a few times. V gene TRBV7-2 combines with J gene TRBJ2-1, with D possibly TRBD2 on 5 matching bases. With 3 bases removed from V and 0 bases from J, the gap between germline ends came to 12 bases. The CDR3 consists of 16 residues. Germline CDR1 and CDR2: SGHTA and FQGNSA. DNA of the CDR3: TGTGCCAGCAGCTTGCGTGCGGGCAGCTCCTACAATGAGCAGTTCTTC. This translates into CASSLRAGSSYNEQFF.

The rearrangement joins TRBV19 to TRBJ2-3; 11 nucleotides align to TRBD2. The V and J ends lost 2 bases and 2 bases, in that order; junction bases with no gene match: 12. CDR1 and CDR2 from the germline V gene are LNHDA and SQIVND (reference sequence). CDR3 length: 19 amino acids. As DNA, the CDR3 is TGTGCCAGTAGTATAAGTCCCCCTAGCGGGGGGCTTTACACAGATACGCAGTATTTT. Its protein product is CASSISPPSGGLYTDTQYF.

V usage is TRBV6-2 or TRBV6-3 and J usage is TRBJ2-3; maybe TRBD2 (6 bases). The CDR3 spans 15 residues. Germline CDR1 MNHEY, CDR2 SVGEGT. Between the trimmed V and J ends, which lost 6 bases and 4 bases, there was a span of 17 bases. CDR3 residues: CASSRPPGRPDTQYF. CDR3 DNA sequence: TGTGCCAGCAGCCGGCCACCCGGGAGACCAGATACGCAGTATTTT.

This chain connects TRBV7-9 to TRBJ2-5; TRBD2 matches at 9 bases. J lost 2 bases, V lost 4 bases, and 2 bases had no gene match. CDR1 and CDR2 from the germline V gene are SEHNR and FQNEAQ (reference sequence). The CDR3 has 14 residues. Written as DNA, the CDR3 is TGTGCCAGCAGCTCGACTAGCGGACAAGAGACCCAGTACTTC. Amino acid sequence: CASSSTSGQETQYF.

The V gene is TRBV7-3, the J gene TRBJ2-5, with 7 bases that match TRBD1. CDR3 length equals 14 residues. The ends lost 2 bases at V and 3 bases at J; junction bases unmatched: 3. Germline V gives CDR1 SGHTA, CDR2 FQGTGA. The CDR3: CASSLGGQKETQYF. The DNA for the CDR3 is TGTGCCAGCAGCTTAGGGGGACAGAAAGAGACCCAGTACTTC.

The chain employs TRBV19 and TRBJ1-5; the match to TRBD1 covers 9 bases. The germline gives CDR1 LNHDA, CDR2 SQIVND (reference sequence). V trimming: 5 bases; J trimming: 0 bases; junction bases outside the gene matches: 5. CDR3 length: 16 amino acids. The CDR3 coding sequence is TGTGCCAGTAGTGTCCTGACAGGGGGTAGCAATCAGCCCCAGCATTTT. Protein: CASSVLTGGSNQPQHF.

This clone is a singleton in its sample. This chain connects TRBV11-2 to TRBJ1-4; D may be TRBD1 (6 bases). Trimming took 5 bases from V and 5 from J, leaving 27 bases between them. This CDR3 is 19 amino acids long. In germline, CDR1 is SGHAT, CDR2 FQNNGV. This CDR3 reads CASSGSQGRRGAGNEKLFF. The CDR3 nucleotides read TGTGCCAGCAGCGGGTCCCAGGGGCGCCGTGGTGCTGGCAATGAAAAACTGTTTTTT.

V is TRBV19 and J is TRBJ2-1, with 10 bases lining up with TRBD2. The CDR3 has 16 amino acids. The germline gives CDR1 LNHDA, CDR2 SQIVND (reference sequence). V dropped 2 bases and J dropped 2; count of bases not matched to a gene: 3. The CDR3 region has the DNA TGTGCCAGTAGTATATCGCTAGCGGGGGCCTACAATGAGCAGTTCTTC. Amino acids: CASSISLAGAYNEQFF.

The CDR3 DNA sequence: TGTGCCAGCAGCCCCTCTAGCGGGTCCTACAATGAGCAGTTCTTC. This translates into CASSPSSGSYNEQFF. The chain combines TRBV11-2 with TRBJ2-1; 8 bases agree with TRBD2. V shed 5 bases, J shed 1 base, and the junction held 4 bases outside the gene matches. CDR3 length: 15 amino acids. Germline CDR1 is SGHAT and CDR2 is FQNNGV.

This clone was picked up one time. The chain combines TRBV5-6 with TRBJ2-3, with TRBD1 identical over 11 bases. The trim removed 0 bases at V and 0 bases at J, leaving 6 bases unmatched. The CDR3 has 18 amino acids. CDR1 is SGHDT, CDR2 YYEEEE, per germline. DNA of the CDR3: TGTGCCAGCAGCTTGGTGGTGGGACAGGGGGGTAGCACAGATACGCAGTATTTT. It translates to CASSLVVGQGGSTDTQYF.

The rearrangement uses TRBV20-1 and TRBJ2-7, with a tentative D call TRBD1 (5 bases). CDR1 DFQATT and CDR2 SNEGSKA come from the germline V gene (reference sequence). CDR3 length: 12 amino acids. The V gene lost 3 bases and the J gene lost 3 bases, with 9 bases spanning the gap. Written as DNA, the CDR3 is TGCAGTGCTAGTCAGGGCCTCTACGAGCAGTACTTC. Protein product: CSASQGLYEQYF.

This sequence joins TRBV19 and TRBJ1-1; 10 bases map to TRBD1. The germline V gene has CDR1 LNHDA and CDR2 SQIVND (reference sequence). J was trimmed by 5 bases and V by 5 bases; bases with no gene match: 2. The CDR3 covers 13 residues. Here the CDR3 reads CASSDRGRTEAFF. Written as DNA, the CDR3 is TGTGCCAGTAGTGACAGGGGGCGGACTGAAGCTTTCTTT.

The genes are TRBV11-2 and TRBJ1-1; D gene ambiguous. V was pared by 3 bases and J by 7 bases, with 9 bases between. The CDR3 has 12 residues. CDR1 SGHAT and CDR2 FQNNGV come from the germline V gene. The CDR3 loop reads CASSFHSREAFF. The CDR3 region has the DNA TGTGCCAGCAGCTTCCACAGCCGTGAAGCTTTCTTT.

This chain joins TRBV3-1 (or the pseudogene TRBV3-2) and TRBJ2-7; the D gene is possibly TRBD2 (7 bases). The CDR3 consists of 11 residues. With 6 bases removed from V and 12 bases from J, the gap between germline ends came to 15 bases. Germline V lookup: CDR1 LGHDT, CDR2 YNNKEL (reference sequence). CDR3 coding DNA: TGTGCCAGCAGGCGGGGGCAGAGGTGGTACTTC. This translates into CASRRGQRWYF.